Sequencing of this T cell receptor beta chain was carried out in a study of blood T cell repertoires in COVID-19. Study in general: Samples taken during acute and convalescent COVID-19 were collected in the United States, Italy and Spain. T cells, B-cell-depleted T cells, or PBMCs provided the cDNA or gDNA that served as material.

In Seattle, patients joined the study during active infection and were tracked longitudinally. Germline V gives CDR1 PRHDT, CDR2 FYEKMQ (reference sequence). The V gene lost 4 bases and the J gene lost 1 base, with 14 bases spanning the gap. The CDR3 spans 16 residues. The assay was immunoSEQ multiplex PCR, and TCRdb's table has in-frame clones only and misses some. The sample comprises around 220,000 clones, approximately 86% of which are singletons, and 10% rests with the top ten. The TCR was taken from a woman in her 50s with COVID-19, enrolled during active disease. Sequenced: peripheral blood. The J gene is TRBJ1-5, the V gene TRBV13, with D maybe TRBD1 (6 bases). CDR3 in DNA: TGTGCCAGCAGCTCCAGGACCACAGGGAGCAATCAGCCCCAGCATTTT. This translates into CASSSRTTGSNQPQHF. The entire variable domain, with the rest obtained from reference TRBV13 and TRBJ1-5, is as follows: AAGVIQSPRHLIKEKRETATLKCYPIPRHDTVYWYQQGPGQDPQFLISFYEKMQSDKGSIPDRFSAQQFSDYHSELNMSSLELGDSALYFCASSSRTTGSNQPQHFGDGTRLSIL.